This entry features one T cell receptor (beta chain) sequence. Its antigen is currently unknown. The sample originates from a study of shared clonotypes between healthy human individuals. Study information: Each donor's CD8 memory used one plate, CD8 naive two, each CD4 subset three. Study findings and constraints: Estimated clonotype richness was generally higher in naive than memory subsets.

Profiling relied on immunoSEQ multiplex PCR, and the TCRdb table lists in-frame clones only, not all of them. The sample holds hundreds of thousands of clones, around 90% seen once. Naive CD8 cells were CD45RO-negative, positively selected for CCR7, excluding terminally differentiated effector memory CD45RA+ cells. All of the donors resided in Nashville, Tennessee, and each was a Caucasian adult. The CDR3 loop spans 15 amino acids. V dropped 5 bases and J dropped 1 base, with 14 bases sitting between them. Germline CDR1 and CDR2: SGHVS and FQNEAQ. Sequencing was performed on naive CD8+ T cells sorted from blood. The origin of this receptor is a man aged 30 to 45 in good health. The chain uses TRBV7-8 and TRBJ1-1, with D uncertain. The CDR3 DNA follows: TGTGCCAGCAGCATTCTATGGGGTGCGAACACTGAAGCTTTCTTT. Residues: CASSILWGANTEAFF.